This T cell receptor (beta chain) was documented in a study of T cell repertoires in cytomegalovirus infection. CDR3 length: 17 amino acids. V was clipped by 5 bases and J by 1 base, with 18 bases between them. The V gene's germline CDR1 is LNHDA and CDR2 SQIVND (reference sequence). One entry per CDR3 protein results from TCRdb running MiXCR on the reads. The sample has under 850,000 distinct CDR3 sequences, 35% to 45% seen once; the top ten hold 2.8%. The sample comprised PBMCs. V usage is TRBV19 and J usage is TRBJ2-1, with TRBD1 as a possible D gene (6 bases). This receptor was taken from a human donor in good health (CMV status not recorded). Some clones in this sample may be carry-over from other donors' samples. CDR3 protein: CASSPGTGLGSYNEQFF. CDR3 bases: TGTGCCAGTAGTCCAGGAACAGGGCTGGGGTCCTACAATGAGCAGTTCTTC.